This section outlines one T cell receptor beta chain sequence together with its context. Germline assignment: CDR1 SGHNT and CDR2 YENEEA. V lost 1 base to trimming and J lost 4 bases; unmatched junction nucleotides: 7. The CDR3 consists of 16 residues. The assay was immunoSEQ multiplex PCR, and TCRdb's table has in-frame clones only and misses some. Among 190,000 or so clones listed, approximately 84% were seen once. This sample stems from a study of blood T cell repertoires in COVID-19. What was sequenced was peripheral blood. This TCR derives from a human donor with acute or convalescent COVID-19. The donor label of this sample is uncertain. The rearrangement links TRBV11-3 to TRBJ2-5, with TRBD1 matching 9 bases. The CDR3 DNA follows: TGTGCCAGCAGCTTAGCAGGCACAGGGGGCCGAGAGACCCAGTACTTC. The encoded protein is CASSLAGTGGRETQYF.